This TCR beta chain appears in the sequencing data of a study of CD8+ T cells in alopecia areata. Regarding this clone: Its matching antigen is unknown.

Noted treatment: oral pan-JAK inhibitor, 5-10 mg twice daily. Patients with alopecia areata provided lesional scalp punch biopsies as well as peripheral blood. Study-wide points: Many of the expanded lesional clones endured in scalp and blood while on tofacitinib. In scalp, tofacitinib significantly decreased clonality and expanded CD8+ clones among the top 100. Because of a solitary nonresponder, the connection of baseline CD8+ expansion to response stays uncertain.

This CDR3 is built from 13 residues. Germline-derived CDR1 and CDR2 are SGHDT and YYEEEE. V was clipped by 2 bases and J by 1 base, with 6 bases between them. In each case, RNA was isolated and then reverse transcribed into cDNA as the sequencing template. Profiled with immunoSEQ multiplex PCR; TCRdb holds only in-frame clones, not every one. The sample comprises more than 90,000 clones, approximately 54% of which are singletons, and 12% rests with the top ten. The chain combines TRBV5-6 with TRBJ1-1; D is unresolved. This receptor was obtained from a human donor with alopecia areata. This specimen consisted of CD8+ T cells sorted from blood, obtained at week 24, from a patient treated with tofacitinib. DNA of the CDR3: TGTGCCAGCAGCTTTGGAGCGAACACTGAAGCTTTCTTT. This gives the protein CASSFGANTEAFF.